These T cell receptor beta chains were read from a single sample in a study of molecular identifiers for immune sequencing clone quantification. TCRdb passed the PCR reads through MiXCR, listing each CDR3 protein once. Among more than 450,000 distinct CDR3 sequences listed, around 23% were seen once. Input material: naive CD8+ T cells from blood, with Jurkat cell RNA spiked in. The receptor set was obtained from a human donor in good health. Some libraries in this study had Jurkat cell RNA spiked in. CDR3s leave out the opening cysteine and the closing phenylalanine or tryptophan. The D gene is left open where the match is weak. Rows give clone size only sometimes, using once, few, many, or a class for an expanded clone.

TRBV20-1,-,-,TRBJ2-1,SANGPYNEQF
TRBV28,few,TRBD1,TRBJ1-2,ASLGQSCGYT
TRBV18,-,-,TRBJ1-6,ASSPRSRGSSYNSPLH
TRBV9,many,-,TRBJ2-2,ASSVAAYAHPETPNTGELF
TRBV6-5,few,-,TRBJ2-7,ASSYLQSRGLGEQY
TRBV2,-,-,TRBJ1-3,ASRGGNTIY
TRBV27,-,-,TRBJ2-3,ASSPELVQPDTQY
TRBV19,few,-,TRBJ2-5,ASSRRLQETQY
TRBV14,few,-,TRBJ2-7,ASSQGWSLEQY
TRBV4-3,many,-,TRBJ1-6,ASSQGDQTDYSPLH
TRBV9,-,-,TRBJ1-5,ASSAGGGPQPQH
TRBV3-1,-,TRBD2,TRBJ2-1,ASSEGLAGGPWSEQF
TRBV4-2,-,-,TRBJ1-1,ARSQGVGVSTEAF
TRBV27,many,-,TRBJ2-6,ASSLIGGSGANVLT
TRBV6-2/TRBV6-3,many,-,TRBJ2-5,ASSYRTVQETQY
TRBV4-1,-,-,TRBJ2-7,AGSQEARETYEQY
TRBV30,many,-,TRBJ1-1,AWSQASEAF
TRBV24-1,-,-,TRBJ1-1,ATLGGGDHTEAF
TRBV6-1,few,-,TRBJ2-7,ASSEAGEQY
TRBV27,few,-,TRBJ2-1,ASRAEGAYNEQF
TRBV28,few,-,TRBJ2-1,ASSSRLVPKEQF
TRBV28,many,-,TRBJ1-5,ASSLSWGQPQH
TRBV7-2,many,-,TRBJ2-7,ASSFEDFGGYEQY
TRBV27,-,TRBD1,TRBJ2-3,ASIRTGQTDTQY
TRBV4-1,-,TRBD1,TRBJ1-5,ASSQAGGGHQPQH
TRBV5-4,-,-,TRBJ2-5,ASSLGAMSQETQY
TRBV18,many,-,TRBJ2-4,ASSPPASVRENIQY
TRBV5-3,-,-,TRBJ2-1,ASSLVAGLEDEQF
TRBV19,many,-,TRBJ2-6,ASSISGTGANVLT
TRBV30,few,-,TRBJ2-7,AWSVRGGWQY
TRBV19,few,TRBD1,TRBJ1-5,ATTGGSSNQPQH
TRBV5-1,many,-,TRBJ1-4,ASSPDIGQINEKLF
TRBV4-1,few,-,TRBJ1-5,ASSSESSNQPQH
TRBV11-2,-,TRBD1,TRBJ1-2,ASSLVRATGEGYT
TRBV27,few,TRBD1,TRBJ1-2,ASSLSGQGVGYT
TRBV5-5,many,-,TRBJ2-6,ASSSKDILTYSGANVLT
TRBV7-9,-,-,TRBJ2-7,ASSLVTGASFLYEQY
TRBV4-3,-,-,TRBJ2-2,ASSQKFRGNTGELF
TRBV4-3,few,-,TRBJ2-7,ASSLSRTPSSYEQY
TRBV9,many,-,TRBJ2-2,ASSVVGSTGELF
TRBV27,-,-,TRBJ1-2,ASSLLVVGGTHYGYT
TRBV2,few,TRBD2,TRBJ2-3,ASRATSGTTDTQY
TRBV12-3/TRBV12-4,-,-,TRBJ2-2,ASSLQDRNTGEPF
TRBV27,few,TRBD2,TRBJ2-1,ASSLPGLAGRNEQF
TRBV7-6,many,-,TRBJ2-3,ASSLEGSTQY
TRBV7-2,-,TRBD1,TRBJ2-7,ASSLGDSRFYEQY
TRBV2,few,TRBD1,TRBJ1-5,ASSQGALMQPQH
TRBV3-1,few,TRBD2,TRBJ2-5,ASSQDQYWSAGGPSETQY
TRBV2,-,-,TRBJ1-2,ASSAGEYYGYT
TRBV27,-,TRBD1,TRBJ2-1,ASRGQGAYNEQF
TRBV3-1,-,-,TRBJ2-7,ASRPDLRPEAYAPS
TRBV12-3/TRBV12-4,-,-,TRBJ2-7,ASSSVGLSNEQY
TRBV4-3,-,-,TRBJ1-3,ASSQDNQGAGNTIY
TRBV12-3/TRBV12-4,-,-,TRBJ2-7,ASTADVNEQY
TRBV6-5,many,-,TRBJ2-3,ASRDRGTDTQY
TRBV5-3,-,TRBD2,TRBJ2-2,ARSDDTSGSTGELF
TRBV30,few,-,TRBJ2-1,AWSAQGTEQF
TRBV20-1,few,TRBD1,TRBJ1-4,SAQLGQGSNEKLF
TRBV7-9,-,-,TRBJ1-2,ASSSNFRDSGPDGYT